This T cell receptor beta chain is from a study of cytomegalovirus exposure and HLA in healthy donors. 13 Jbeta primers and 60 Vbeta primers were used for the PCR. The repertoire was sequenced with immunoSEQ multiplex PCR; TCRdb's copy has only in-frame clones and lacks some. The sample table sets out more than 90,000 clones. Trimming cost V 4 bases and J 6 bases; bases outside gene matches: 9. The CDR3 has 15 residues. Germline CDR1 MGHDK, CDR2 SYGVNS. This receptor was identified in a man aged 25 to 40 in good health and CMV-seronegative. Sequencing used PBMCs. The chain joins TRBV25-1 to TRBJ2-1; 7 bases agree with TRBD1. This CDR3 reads CASSGGGRGTNEQFF. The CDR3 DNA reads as TGTGCCAGCAGTGGGGGCGGCAGGGGGACCAATGAGCAGTTCTTC.